This T cell receptor (beta chain) was profiled in a study of T-cell reconstitution after alpha-beta-depleted transplantation in children. CDR3 length: 12 amino acids. V was clipped by 6 bases and J by 7 bases, with 15 bases between them. The germline CDR1 and CDR2 sequences are DFQATT and SNEGSKA (reference sequence). During its preparation, the TCRbeta library received unique molecular identifiers. Each CDR3 protein gets one entry after TCRdb re-called the PCR reads with MiXCR. The data hold 250,000 to 350,000 distinct CDR3 sequences, with approximately 9.6% observed a single time. In its sample, this clonotype was seen a few times.

The sample in question was PBMCs from the stem cell graft donor, obtained from the stem cell graft. The chain is built from TRBV20-1 and TRBJ1-1; no definite D call. The clonotype originates from a human donor who donated a stem cell graft to a child with SCID. CDR3 protein: CSALGQADEAFF. In DNA form, the CDR3 reads TGCAGTGCCCTGGGCCAAGCGGATGAAGCTTTCTTT.